This TCR beta chain was recovered during a study of cytomegalovirus exposure and HLA in healthy donors. Across the whole study: An early release of data contained 80 million to 85 million unique TCRs, which came from HLA-typed donors.

Concerning this clone: As yet, its antigen is unknown.

CDR3 length equals 13 residues. Germline CDR1 reads SNHLY; CDR2 reads FYNNEI. Trimming removed 4 bases at V and 4 bases at J, with 11 bases between. General study results and limits: Reports credit the classifier with highly specific, highly sensitive diagnosis of cytomegalovirus status. There were some public TCRs occurring in many donors, but most TCR sequences were rare. The authors later linked a missense DCLRE1C variant to TCR beta V- and J-gene trimming.

Primers included in the PCR were 60 Vbeta and 13 Jbeta primers. The protocol was immunoSEQ multiplex PCR, while the TCRdb copy is restricted to in-frame clones and leaves out a portion. Among over 140,000 clones listed, almost 85% were seen once. The chain links TRBV2 to TRBJ2-7; maybe TRBD1 (5 bases). The sequence was obtained from a man younger than 40 in good health and CMV-seropositive. Sequenced: PBMCs. The CDR3 sequence is CASSAQGRYEQYF. CDR3 coding DNA: TGTGCCAGCAGTGCCCAGGGTCGGTACGAGCAGTACTTC.